The rows below give T cell receptor beta chains drawn from one sample of a study of spatial heterogeneity in lung cancer. TCRdb re-called the 5' RACE reads with MiXCR, one entry per CDR3 protein. The sample yields some 120,000 distinct CDR3 sequences, 10% to 15% seen once. Sequencing was performed on PBMCs, taken at follow-up. All receptors come from a male donor with early-stage non-small cell lung cancer. CDR3s include the opening cysteine and the closing phenylalanine or tryptophan. The order of the fields is V gene, clone size, J gene, CDR3 length, D gene, CDR3 DNA, CDR3 protein. A D gene is named only where the DNA matches it firmly. The size entry is marked missing in some rows and otherwise reads once, few, many or a size class.

>TRBV5-4|few|TRBJ2-4|16|.
TGTGCCAGCAGCTTGGGGCAGGCCCTAGCCAAAAACATTCAGTACTTC
CASSLGQALAKNIQYF
>TRBV24-1|many|TRBJ2-3|14|.
TGTGCCACCAGTGACCCTGTAGGGTCAGATACGCAGTATTTT
CATSDPVGSDTQYF
>TRBV24-1|.|TRBJ2-1|14|.
TGTGCCACCAGTGAAGGGACTGTGACTAATGAGCAGTTCTTC
CATSEGTVTNEQFF
>TRBV27|many|TRBJ2-7|13|.
TGTGCCAGCAGGAGAGGGGGGCTATACGAGCAGTACTTC
CASRRGGLYEQYF
>TRBV4-3|few|TRBJ2-7|16|.
TGCGCCAGCAGCCAAGGGGCGAGACAGCCTTGGAAAGAGCAGTACTTC
CASSQGARQPWKEQYF
>TRBV9|.|TRBJ2-3|16|TRBD2
TGTGCCAGCAGCAGCCGAGCGGGGACGGTCACAGATACGCAGTATTTT
CASSSRAGTVTDTQYF
>TRBV9|.|TRBJ2-7|15|TRBD2
TGTGCCAGCAGCGTAGGGCTAGCGGGGGTCTTTGAGCAGTACTTC
CASSVGLAGVFEQYF
>TRBV7-2|few|TRBJ2-3|14|.
TGTGCCAGCAGCTTAACTAGGGGCACAGATACGCAGTATTTT
CASSLTRGTDTQYF
>TRBV7-2|many|TRBJ1-5|13|.
TGTGCCAGCAGCCCGTTTGAGGCAGGCCCCCAGCATTTT
CASSPFEAGPQHF
>TRBV20-1|many|TRBJ1-2|16|.
TGCAGTGCTAGAGATGGAGGCCGGACCCCTATTTATGGCTACACCTTC
CSARDGGRTPIYGYTF
>TRBV6-6|many|TRBJ1-1|13|TRBD1
TGTGCCAGCATCGAGCCGACAGGGGCTGAAGCTTTCTTT
CASIEPTGAEAFF
>TRBV3-1|many|TRBJ1-6|14|.
TGTGCCAGCAGCCAAGTTCCGGGATCTTCACCCCTCCACTTT
CASSQVPGSSPLHF
>TRBV28|.|TRBJ1-4|10|.
TGTGCCACCTCTAATGAAAAACTGTTTTTT
CATSNEKLFF
>TRBV20-1|.|TRBJ2-1|14|TRBD1
TGCAGTGCTGCCCGGGGACAGGGGGCCAATGAGCAGTTCTTC
CSAARGQGANEQFF
>TRBV9|.|TRBJ1-1|18|.
TGTGCCAGCAGCGTAGCGCCGGGGCAGGGATACGGGAACACTGAAGCTTTCTTT
CASSVAPGQGYGNTEAFF
>TRBV9|few|TRBJ2-3|16|.
TGTGCCAGCAGCGTAGCTGAAGCTTATTTCACAGATACGCAGTATTTT
CASSVAEAYFTDTQYF
>TRBV7-6|.|TRBJ2-3|14|.
TGTGCCAGCAGCTCGTCGTCTTGGCCAGATACGCAGTATTTT
CASSSSSWPDTQYF
>TRBV6-1|many|TRBJ2-6|18|.
TGTGCCAGCAGTGGCTTTTCGGGGTCATACTCTGGGGCCAACGTCCTGACTTTC
CASSGFSGSYSGANVLTF
>TRBV20-1|many|TRBJ1-2|15|TRBD1
TGCAGTGCTAGAGATACAGGAGGGGGCGTCAATGGCTACACCTTC
CSARDTGGGVNGYTF
>TRBV20-1|.|TRBJ1-6|17|.
TGCAGTGCTAGAGATCACAGGGAGAGCTCCTATAATTCACCCCTCCACTTT
CSARDHRESSYNSPLHF
>TRBV28|many|TRBJ2-5|14|TRBD2
TGTGCCAGCCGGACTAGCGGGGAACAAGAGACCCAGTACTTC
CASRTSGEQETQYF
>TRBV27|.|TRBJ1-3|13|TRBD1
TGTGCCAGCAGGGGACAGGGAATAAACACCATATATTTT
CASRGQGINTIYF
>TRBV5-1|few|TRBJ2-5|15|.
TGCGCCAGCAGCTTGGGCACAGGGCGGGAAGAGACCCAGTACTTC
CASSLGTGREETQYF
>TRBV30|few|TRBJ1-5|16|.
TGTGCCTGGAGCGCCCGCGGAGGGACGAGGAATCAGCCCCAGCATTTT
CAWSARGGTRNQPQHF
>TRBV27|few|TRBJ1-6|13|TRBD1
TGTGCCACCAGCGACAGGGCTAATTCACCCCTCCACTTT
CATSDRANSPLHF
>TRBV12-3/TRBV12-4|few|TRBJ2-7|14|TRBD2
TGTGCCAGCAGTTCGGGACTAAACTCCTACGAGCAGTACTTC
CASSSGLNSYEQYF
>TRBV9|few|TRBJ2-3|14|.
TGTGCCAGCAGCGTAGGAACTTCCGTCGGTACGCAGTATTTT
CASSVGTSVGTQYF
>TRBV29-1|many|TRBJ2-2|11|.
TGCAGCGTGTCAAACACCGGGGAGCTGTTTTTT
CSVSNTGELFF
>TRBV5-1|few|TRBJ2-5|16|.
TGCGCCAGCAGCTTGGCCCCCGCGGGGACCGGGGAGACCCAGTACTTC
CASSLAPAGTGETQYF
>TRBV6-6|many|TRBJ1-6|15|.
TGTGCCAGCAGTTCTGTTCGTAAAGGGGATTCACCCCTCCACTTT
CASSSVRKGDSPLHF
>TRBV7-2|.|TRBJ1-2|13|.
TGTGCCAGCAGCGGGGGGATGGACTATGGCTACACCTTC
CASSGGMDYGYTF
>TRBV5-4|few|TRBJ2-5|14|.
TGTGCCAGCAGCTTGGCTAGCGTCCAAGAGACCCAGTACTTC
CASSLASVQETQYF
>TRBV7-9|few|TRBJ2-1|17|TRBD2
TGTGCCAGCAGCTTCTCGGGGACTACGATGGGCTACAATGAGCAGTTCTTC
CASSFSGTTMGYNEQFF
>TRBV27|.|TRBJ2-3|14|.
TGTGCCAGCAGTTCGCTTCCTAGCACAGATACGCAGTATTTT
CASSSLPSTDTQYF
>TRBV2|few|TRBJ2-3|15|.
TGTGCCAGCAGAGTTCCGGGACCCGGCACAGATACGCAGTATTTT
CASRVPGPGTDTQYF
>TRBV7-9|many|TRBJ1-1|16|.
TGTGCCAGCATCCCTCTTCGTGGCAGGGTGAACACTGAAGCTTTCTTT
CASIPLRGRVNTEAFF
>TRBV7-2|many|TRBJ1-1|15|.
TGTGCCAGCAGCTTAGTAGGGACGGGGAACACTGAAGCTTTCTTT
CASSLVGTGNTEAFF
>TRBV7-9|.|TRBJ1-1|14|TRBD1
TGTGCCAGCAGCCCCGGGACAGTCAACACTGAAGCTTTCTTT
CASSPGTVNTEAFF
>TRBV28|many|TRBJ1-1|13|TRBD1
TGTGCCAGTGGGACAGGGCAGGACACTGAAGCTTTCTTT
CASGTGQDTEAFF
>TRBV24-1|few|TRBJ2-2|15|TRBD1
TGTGCCACCAGTGAGCCAGGGGGCAACACCGGGGAGCTGTTTTTT
CATSEPGGNTGELFF
>TRBV7-3|few|TRBJ2-1|15|TRBD2
TGTGCCAGCAGCTCCGGACTAGCGGGGTCCAATGAGCAGTTCTTC
CASSSGLAGSNEQFF
>TRBV24-1|.|TRBJ2-4|13|TRBD2
TGTGCCGCTGGGAGCGGGGGGGAAAACATTCAGTACTTC
CAAGSGGENIQYF
>TRBV12-3/TRBV12-4|many|TRBJ2-7|12|.
TGTGCCAGCAGCCGAGGGGGATTCGAGCAGTACTTC
CASSRGGFEQYF
>TRBV28|.|TRBJ1-2|14|TRBD1
TGTGCCAGCAGCAACCAGGGACAGACAAAGGGCTACACCTTC
CASSNQGQTKGYTF
>TRBV7-9|many|TRBJ2-1|15|TRBD1
TGTGCCAGCAGGCAAACGGGACAGCCTTCGAATGAGCAGTTCTTC
CASRQTGQPSNEQFF
>TRBV10-3|few|TRBJ1-2|13|.
TGTGCCACAAATCCTACAGGGTCCTATGGCTACACCTTC
CATNPTGSYGYTF
>TRBV27|few|TRBJ2-3|14|.
TGTGCCAGCAGTTGGGGCAGGGAGGCTGATACGCAGTATTTT
CASSWGREADTQYF
>TRBV14|many|TRBJ2-1|17|TRBD1
TGTGCCAGCAGCCAAGGTTTAGGACAGGGGAGGAACAATGAGCAGTTCTTC
CASSQGLGQGRNNEQFF
>TRBV28|many|TRBJ1-4|11|.
TGTGCCAGCGGCGGGAGTTTAAAACTGTTTTTT
CASGGSLKLFF
>TRBV29-1|many|TRBJ2-7|12|TRBD1
TGCAGCGTCGTCACAGGGGTCTACGAGCAGTACTTC
CSVVTGVYEQYF
>TRBV10-3|.|TRBJ2-7|14|.
TGTGCCATCAGTGAGTCCGGAGCTTCGAACGAGCAGTACTTC
CAISESGASNEQYF
>TRBV5-1|.|TRBJ1-4|13|.
TGCGCCAGCAGCTTGATCTCTGGGGAAAAACTGTTTTTT
CASSLISGEKLFF
>TRBV7-2|many|TRBJ1-2|14|TRBD1
TGTGCCAGCAGCGAGTCGGACAGGGGTTATGGCTACACCTTC
CASSESDRGYGYTF